This section outlines one T cell receptor (beta chain) sequence together with its context. This sample was taken from a study of blood T cell repertoires in COVID-19. Study as a whole: Whether acute or convalescent, the COVID-19 samples came from the United States, Italy and Spain.

Authors' data handling: How many nucleated cells were present was estimated from reference gene primer amplification. Clones were read by immunoSEQ multiplex PCR, and TCRdb kept only the in-frame ones, dropping some. V, J and clone size are those of that table, while D and trimming were read from the DNA. This repertoire shows around 67,000 clones, 90% to 95% found once; its top ten account for 8% to 10%. Per the germline V gene, CDR1 is GTSNPN and CDR2 is SVGIG (reference sequence). Trimming cost V 7 bases and J 9 bases; bases outside gene matches: 3. This CDR3 region has 10 residues. Sequences were obtained from peripheral blood. The genes are TRBV30 and TRBJ2-3, with 8 bases that match TRBD2. This TCR was recovered from a human donor in a cohort sampled during active COVID-19. The CDR3 DNA sequence: TGTGCCTTATCTAGCGGGACGCAGTATTTT. Translated: CALSSGTQYF.